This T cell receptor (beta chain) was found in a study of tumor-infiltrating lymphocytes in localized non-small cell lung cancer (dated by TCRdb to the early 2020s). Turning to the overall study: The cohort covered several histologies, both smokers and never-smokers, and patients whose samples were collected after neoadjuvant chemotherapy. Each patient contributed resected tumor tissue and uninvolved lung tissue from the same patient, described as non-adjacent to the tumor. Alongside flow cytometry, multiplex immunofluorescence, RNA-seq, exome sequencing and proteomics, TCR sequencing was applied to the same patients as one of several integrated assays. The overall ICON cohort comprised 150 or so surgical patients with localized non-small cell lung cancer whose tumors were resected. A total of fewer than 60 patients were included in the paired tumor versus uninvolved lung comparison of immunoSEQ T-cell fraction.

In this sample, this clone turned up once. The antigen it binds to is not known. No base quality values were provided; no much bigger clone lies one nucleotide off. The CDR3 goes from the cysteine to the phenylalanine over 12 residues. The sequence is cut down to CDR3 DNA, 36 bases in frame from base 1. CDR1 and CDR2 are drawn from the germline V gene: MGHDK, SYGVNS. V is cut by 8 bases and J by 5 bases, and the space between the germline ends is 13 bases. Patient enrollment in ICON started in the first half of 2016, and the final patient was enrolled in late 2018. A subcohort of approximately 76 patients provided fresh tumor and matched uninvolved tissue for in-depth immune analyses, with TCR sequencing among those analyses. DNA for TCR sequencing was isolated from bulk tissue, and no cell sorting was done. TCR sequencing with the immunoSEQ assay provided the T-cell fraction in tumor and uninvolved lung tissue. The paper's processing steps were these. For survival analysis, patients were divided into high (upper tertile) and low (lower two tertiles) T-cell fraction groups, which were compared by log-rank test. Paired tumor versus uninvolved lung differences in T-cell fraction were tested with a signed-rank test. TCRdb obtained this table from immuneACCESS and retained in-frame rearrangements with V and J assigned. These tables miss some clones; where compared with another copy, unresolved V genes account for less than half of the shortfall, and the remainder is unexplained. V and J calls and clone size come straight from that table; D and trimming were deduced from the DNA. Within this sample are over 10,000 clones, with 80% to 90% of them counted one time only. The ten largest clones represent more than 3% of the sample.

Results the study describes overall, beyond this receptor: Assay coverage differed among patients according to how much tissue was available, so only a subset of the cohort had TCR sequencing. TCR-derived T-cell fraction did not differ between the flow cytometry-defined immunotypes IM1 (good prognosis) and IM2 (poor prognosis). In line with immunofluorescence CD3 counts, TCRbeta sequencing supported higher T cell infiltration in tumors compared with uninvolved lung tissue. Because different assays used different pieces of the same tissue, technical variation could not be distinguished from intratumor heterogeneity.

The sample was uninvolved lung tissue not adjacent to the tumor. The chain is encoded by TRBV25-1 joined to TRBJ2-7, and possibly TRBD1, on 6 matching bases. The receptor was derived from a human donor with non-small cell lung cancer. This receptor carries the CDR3 CASSNTGNEQYF. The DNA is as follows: TGTGCCAGCTCCAATACAGGGAACGAGCAGTACTTC.